This TCR beta chain is drawn from a study of CD8+ T cells in alopecia areata. Regarding the study as a whole: Sequenced scalp T cells also include alphabeta T cells resident in normal skin. How baseline CD8+ expansion relates to response remains uncertain (there was one nonresponder).

In regard to this clone: Its specificity is not known.

Sequencing used cDNA as its template, made by extracting RNA and reverse transcribing it. Using immunoSEQ multiplex PCR, the repertoire was profiled, and TCRdb retains in-frame clones only, with some absent. The sample lists approximately 190,000 clones; roughly 60% were seen once. Documented treatment: oral pan-JAK inhibitor, 5-10 mg twice daily. The study team obtained lesional scalp punch biopsies and peripheral blood from alopecia areata patients. Sequencing was performed on CD4+ T cells sorted from blood, taken at week 24, from a patient treated with tofacitinib. This receptor was obtained from a human donor with alopecia areata.

The chain's CDR3 is CATSRDFGDEQFF. The CDR3 DNA sequence: TGTGCCACCAGCAGAGATTTTGGGGATGAGCAGTTCTTC. This sequence joins TRBV15 and TRBJ2-1; no clear D. V lost 0 bases, J lost 8 bases, and 8 bases lay in between. The CDR3 covers 13 residues. Per the germline V gene, CDR1 is LNHNV and CDR2 is YYDKDF (reference sequence).